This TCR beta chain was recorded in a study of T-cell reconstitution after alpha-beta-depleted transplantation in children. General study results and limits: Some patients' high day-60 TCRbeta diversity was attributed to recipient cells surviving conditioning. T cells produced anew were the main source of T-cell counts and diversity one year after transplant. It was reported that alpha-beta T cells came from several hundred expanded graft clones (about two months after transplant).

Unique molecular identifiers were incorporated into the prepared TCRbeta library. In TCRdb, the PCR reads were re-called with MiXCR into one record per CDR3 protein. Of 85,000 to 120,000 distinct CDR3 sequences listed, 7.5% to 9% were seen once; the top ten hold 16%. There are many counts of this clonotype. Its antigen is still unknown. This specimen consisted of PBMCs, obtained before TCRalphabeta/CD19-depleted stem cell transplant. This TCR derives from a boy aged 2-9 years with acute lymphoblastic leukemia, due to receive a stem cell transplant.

The CDR3 sequence: CASSLSSGGAVGANVLTF. The CDR3 DNA sequence: TGTGCCAGCAGTTTAAGTAGCGGGGGGGCCGTTGGGGCCAACGTCCTGACTTTC. The J gene is TRBJ2-6, the V gene TRBV12-3 or TRBV12-4; 11 bases map to TRBD2. V lost 2 bases and J lost 3; bases outside the gene matches: 6. The CDR3 runs to 18 residues.